The 6 T cell receptor beta chains listed next were all sequenced from one sample in a study of blood T cells in healthy people across ages. Alongside a J-beta primer mix, a sample-barcoded 5' primer served in a second PCR lasting roughly 7 to 11 cycles. TCRdb re-derived calls from the 5' RACE reads in MiXCR, one entry per CDR3 protein. The sample holds 1,500,000 or so distinct CDR3 sequences, around 55% seen once. The sequenced sample was blood. Receptors originate from a man aged 18 to 29 in good health.

The chain combines TRBV7-8 with TRBJ2-7, with 8 bases that match TRBD2. Germline-derived CDR1 and CDR2 are SGHVS and FQNEAQ. This CDR3 comprises 16 residues. The trim removed 3 bases at V and 3 bases at J, leaving 10 bases unmatched. CDR3 nucleotide sequence: TGTGCCAGCAGCTTCCCCCGGCGGGAGGCAGGCTACGAGCAGTACTTC. It translates to CASSFPRREAGYEQYF.

The gene calls are TRBV9 and TRBJ2-5; D remains ambiguous. The better agreement between TRBJ2-7 and the DNA end casts doubt on the J call. In germline, CDR1 is SGDLS, CDR2 YYNGEE. The CDR3 runs 15 residues. The CDR3 loop reads CASRKTYGGKYEQYF. The DNA for the CDR3 is TGTGCCAGCAGGAAAACCTATGGCGGTAAATACGAGCAGTACTTC.

This clonotype was recorded a few times. The chain joins TRBV27 to TRBJ2-7, with 12 bases identical to TRBD1. Germline V gene data show CDR1 as MNHEY and CDR2 as SMNVEV (reference sequence). This CDR3 comprises 16 residues. Trimming removed 7 bases from V and 5 bases from J; junction bases left unmatched: 12. CDR3: CASTPYRGDRGHEQYF. The CDR3 region has the DNA TGTGCCAGCACCCCTTATCGAGGGGACAGGGGGCACGAGCAGTACTTC.

This clonotype occurred a few times. The rearrangement uses TRBV4-3 and TRBJ2-7; 12 nucleotides match TRBD2. The CDR3 is made up of 16 amino acids. In germline, CDR1 is LGHNA, CDR2 YSLEER. With V trimmed by 1 base and J by 3 bases, 4 bases remained unmatched. This CDR3 is CASSQGTSGDYYEQYF. In DNA, the CDR3 is TGCGCCAGCAGCCAAGGGACTAGCGGGGATTACTACGAGCAGTACTTC.

In this sample, this clonotype turned up a few times. This chain connects TRBV20-1 to TRBJ2-1; no clear D. The CDR3 is 13 amino acids. The V gene's germline CDR1 is DFQATT and CDR2 SNEGSKA (reference sequence). Deletions cut 3 bases from V and 7 bases from J, with 13 bases between. The CDR3 loop is CSARARISNEQFF. Here the CDR3 DNA reads TGCAGTGCTAGGGCTAGGATATCGAATGAGCAGTTCTTC.

The genes are TRBV6-5 and TRBJ2-1, with unresolved D. The CDR3 has 11 amino acids. Germline V CDR1 and CDR2: MNHEY, SVGAGI. V was clipped by 8 bases and J by 9 bases, with 11 bases between them. CDR3 bases: TGTGCCAGCCAAGGCCTTAGTGAGCAGTTCTTC. It translates to CASQGLSEQFF.